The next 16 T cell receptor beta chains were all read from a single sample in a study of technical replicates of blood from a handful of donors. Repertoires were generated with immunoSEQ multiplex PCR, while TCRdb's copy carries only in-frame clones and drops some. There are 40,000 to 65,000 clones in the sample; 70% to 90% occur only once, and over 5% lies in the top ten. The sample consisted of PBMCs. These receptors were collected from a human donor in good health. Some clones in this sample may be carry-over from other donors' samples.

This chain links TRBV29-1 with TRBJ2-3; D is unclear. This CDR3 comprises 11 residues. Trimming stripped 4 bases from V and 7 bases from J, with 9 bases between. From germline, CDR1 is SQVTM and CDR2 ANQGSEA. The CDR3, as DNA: TGCAGCGTTGGGGCAGCAAATACGCAGTATTTT. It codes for CSVGAANTQYF.

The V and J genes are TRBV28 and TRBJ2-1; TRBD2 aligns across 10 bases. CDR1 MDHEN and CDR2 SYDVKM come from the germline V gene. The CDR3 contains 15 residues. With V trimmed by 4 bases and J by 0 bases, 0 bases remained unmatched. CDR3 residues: CASSWTSGSYNEQFF. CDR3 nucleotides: TGTGCCAGCAGTTGGACTAGCGGCTCCTACAATGAGCAGTTCTTC.

In nucleotides, the CDR3 is TGTGCCAGCAGTTTATTGTATGAGACCCAGTACTTC. Translated: CASSLLYETQYF. This chain links TRBV28 with TRBJ2-5; the D is unclear. Germline V CDR1 and CDR2: MDHEN, SYDVKM. This CDR3 has 12 residues. Trimming removed 1 base at V and 5 bases at J, with 5 bases between.

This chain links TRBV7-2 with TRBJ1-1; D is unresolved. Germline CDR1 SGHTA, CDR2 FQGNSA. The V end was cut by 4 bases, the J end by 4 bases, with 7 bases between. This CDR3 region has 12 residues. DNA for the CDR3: TGTGCCAGCAGCTATCGCGGCACTGAAGCTTTCTTT. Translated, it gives CASSYRGTEAFF.

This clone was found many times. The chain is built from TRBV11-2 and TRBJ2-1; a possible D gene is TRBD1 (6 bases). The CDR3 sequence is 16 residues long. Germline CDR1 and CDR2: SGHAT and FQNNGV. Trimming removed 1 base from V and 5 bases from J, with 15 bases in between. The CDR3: CASSLVAGQWNNEQFF. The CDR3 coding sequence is TGTGCCAGCAGCTTAGTAGCAGGACAGTGGAACAATGAGCAGTTCTTC.

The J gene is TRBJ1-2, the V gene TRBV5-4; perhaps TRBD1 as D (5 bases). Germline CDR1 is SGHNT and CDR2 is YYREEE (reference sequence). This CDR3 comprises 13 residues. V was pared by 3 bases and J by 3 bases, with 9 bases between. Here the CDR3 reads CASSSGFDYGYTF. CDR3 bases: TGTGCCAGCAGCTCAGGGTTTGACTATGGCTACACCTTC.

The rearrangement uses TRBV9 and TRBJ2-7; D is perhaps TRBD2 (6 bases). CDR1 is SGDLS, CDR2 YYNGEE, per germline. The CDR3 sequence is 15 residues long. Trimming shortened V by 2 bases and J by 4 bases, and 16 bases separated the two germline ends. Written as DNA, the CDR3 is TGTGCCAGCAGCGTGGGGGGTGCACCTTCTTACGAGCAGTACTTC. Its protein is CASSVGGAPSYEQYF.

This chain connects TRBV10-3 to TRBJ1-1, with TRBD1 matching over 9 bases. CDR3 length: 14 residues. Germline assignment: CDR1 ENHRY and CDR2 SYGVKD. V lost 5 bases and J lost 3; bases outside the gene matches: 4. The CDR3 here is CAISYRGQDTEAFF. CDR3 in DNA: TGTGCCATCAGTTACAGGGGGCAGGACACTGAAGCTTTCTTT.

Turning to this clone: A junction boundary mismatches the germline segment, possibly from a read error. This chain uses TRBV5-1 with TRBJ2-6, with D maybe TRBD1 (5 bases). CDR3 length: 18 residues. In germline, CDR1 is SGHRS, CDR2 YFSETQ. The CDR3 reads CASSLAVGLRSGANVLTF. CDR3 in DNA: TGCGCCAGCAGCTTGGCCGTTGGCTTACGATCTGGGGCCAACGTCCTAACTTTC.

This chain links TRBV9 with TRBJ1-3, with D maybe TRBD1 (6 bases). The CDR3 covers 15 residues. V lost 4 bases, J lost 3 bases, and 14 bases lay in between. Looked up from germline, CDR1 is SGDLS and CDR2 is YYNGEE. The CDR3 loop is CASSLLGASGNTIYF. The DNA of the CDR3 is TGTGCCAGCAGCCTGTTGGGGGCGAGTGGAAACACCATATATTTT.

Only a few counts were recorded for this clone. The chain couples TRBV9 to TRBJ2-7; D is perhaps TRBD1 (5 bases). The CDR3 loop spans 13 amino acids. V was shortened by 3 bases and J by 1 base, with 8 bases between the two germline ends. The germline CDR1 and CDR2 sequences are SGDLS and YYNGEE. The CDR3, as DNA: TGTGCCAGCAGCGGTTACAGGTCCTACGAGCAGTACTTC. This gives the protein CASSGYRSYEQYF. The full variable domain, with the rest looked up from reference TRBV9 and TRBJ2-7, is DSGVTQTPKHLITATGQRVTLRCSPRSGDLSVYWYQQSLDQGLQFLIQYYNGEERAKGNILERFSAQQFPDLHSELNLSSLELGDSALYFCASSGYRSYEQYFGPGTRLTVT.

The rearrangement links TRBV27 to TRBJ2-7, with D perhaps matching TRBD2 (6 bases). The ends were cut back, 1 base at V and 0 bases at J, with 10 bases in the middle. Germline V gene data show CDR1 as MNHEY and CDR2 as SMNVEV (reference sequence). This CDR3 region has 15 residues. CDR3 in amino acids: CASSLFSGSSYEQYF. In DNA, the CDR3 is TGTGCCAGCAGTTTATTTTCCGGGAGCTCCTACGAGCAGTACTTC.

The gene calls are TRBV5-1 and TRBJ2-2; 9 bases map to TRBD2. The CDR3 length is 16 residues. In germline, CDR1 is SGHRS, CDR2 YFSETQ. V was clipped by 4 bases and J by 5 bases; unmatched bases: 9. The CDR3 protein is CASSPKAGGDTGELFF. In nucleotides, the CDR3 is TGCGCCAGCAGCCCGAAAGCGGGGGGCGATACCGGGGAGCTGTTTTTT.

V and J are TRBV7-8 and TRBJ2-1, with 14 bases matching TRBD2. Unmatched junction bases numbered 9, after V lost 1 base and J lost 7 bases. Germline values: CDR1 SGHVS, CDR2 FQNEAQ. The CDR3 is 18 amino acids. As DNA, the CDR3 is TGTGCCAGCAGCTTAGGGACTAGCGGGGGGCTTTACCGAAATGAGCAGTTCTTC. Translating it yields CASSLGTSGGLYRNEQFF. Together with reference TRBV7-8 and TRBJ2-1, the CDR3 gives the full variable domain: GAGVSQSPRYKVAKRGQDVALRCDPISGHVSLFWYQQALGQGPEFLTYFQNEAQLDKSGLPSDRFFAERPEGSVSTLKIQRTQQEDSAVYLCASSLGTSGGLYRNEQFFGPGTRLTVL.

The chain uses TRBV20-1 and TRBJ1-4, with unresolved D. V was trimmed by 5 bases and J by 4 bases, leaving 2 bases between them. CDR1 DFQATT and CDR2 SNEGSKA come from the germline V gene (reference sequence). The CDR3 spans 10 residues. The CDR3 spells CSAYNEKLFF. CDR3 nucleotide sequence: TGCAGTGCTTATAATGAAAAACTGTTTTTT.

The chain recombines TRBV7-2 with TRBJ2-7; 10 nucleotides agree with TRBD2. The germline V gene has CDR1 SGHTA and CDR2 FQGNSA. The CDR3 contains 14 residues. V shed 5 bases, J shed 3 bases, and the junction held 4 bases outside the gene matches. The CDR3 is CASSRTSGFYEQYF. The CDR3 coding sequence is TGTGCCAGCAGCAGGACTAGCGGATTCTACGAGCAGTACTTC. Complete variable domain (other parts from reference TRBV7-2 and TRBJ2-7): GAGVSQSPSNKVTEKGKDVELRCDPISGHTALYWYRQSLGQGLEFLIYFQGNSAPDKSGLPSDRFSAERTGGSVSTLTIQRTQQEDSAVYLCASSRTSGFYEQYFGPGTRLTVT.